Shown below are 7 T cell receptor beta chains from a single sample sequenced in a study of blood T cell repertoires in COVID-19. Method: immunoSEQ multiplex PCR; TCRdb's copy keeps in-frame clones and lacks some. The sample holds approximately 190,000 clones, just over 85% seen once. The sample comprised peripheral blood. The receptor set was obtained from a man older than 75 with acute or convalescent COVID-19.

The chain uses TRBV18 and TRBJ2-7; 8 nucleotides agree with TRBD2. The CDR3 loop spans 13 amino acids. Germline CDR1 reads KGHSH; CDR2 reads LQKENI. J was trimmed by 9 bases and V by 2 bases; bases with no gene match: 6. The CDR3: CASSPRAGDVQYV. The CDR3 coding sequence is TGTGCCAGCTCACCAAGAGCGGGGGACGTGCAGTACGTC.

CDR3 in amino acids: CASSPGTGRAYEQYF. The CDR3, as DNA: TGTGCCAGCTCTCCAGGGACAGGCCGGGCCTACGAGCAGTACTTC. The chain links TRBV18 to TRBJ2-7; 8 bases are a match to TRBD1. CDR1 is KGHSH, CDR2 LQKENI, per germline. V trimming: 6 bases; J trimming: 2 bases; junction bases outside the gene matches: 9. The CDR3 consists of 15 residues.

This clone has just a few counts. The V gene is TRBV19, the J gene TRBJ1-5; weak D call: TRBD1 (6 bases). The germline V gene encodes CDR1 LNHDA and CDR2 SQIVND (reference sequence). This CDR3 is 14 amino acids long. V was pared by 6 bases and J by 3 bases, with 12 bases between. The CDR3, as DNA: TGTGCCAGTAGCGAACAGGGCTTCAATCAGCCCCAGCATTTT. Residues: CASSEQGFNQPQHF.

The V and J genes are TRBV5-1 and TRBJ2-7; D is possibly TRBD1 (6 bases). The V end lost 6 bases, the J end lost 0 bases, and 13 bases lay between the germline ends. This CDR3 contains 14 residues. Germline loops: CDR1 SGHRS, CDR2 YFSETQ. CDR3 loop: CASKLQGSSYEQYF. The DNA of the CDR3 is TGCGCCAGCAAGTTACAGGGAAGCTCCTACGAGCAGTACTTC.

The rearrangement joins TRBV2 to TRBJ2-7; 10 bases align to TRBD1. The CDR3 is made up of 15 amino acids. CDR1 is SNHLY and CDR2 is FYNNEI in the germline V gene. V was pared by 7 bases and J by 1 base, with 7 bases of the junction left unmatched. The CDR3 reads CASKRQGANSYEQYF. CDR3 coding DNA: TGTGCCAGCAAGAGACAGGGGGCTAATTCCTACGAGCAGTACTTC. Full variable domain (remainder filled in from reference TRBV2 and TRBJ2-7): EPEVTQTPSHQVTQMGQEVILRCVPISNHLYFYWYRQILGQKVEFLVSFYNNEISEKSEIFDDQFSVERPDGSNFTLKIRSTKLEDSAMYFCASKRQGANSYEQYFGPGTRLTVT.

This clone has just a few counts. The chain couples TRBV18 to TRBJ2-1; TRBD2 aligns across 13 bases. V trimming: 3 bases; J trimming: 5 bases; junction bases outside the gene matches: 7. Per the germline V gene, CDR1 is KGHSH and CDR2 is LQKENI. This CDR3 has 17 amino acids. CDR3 amino acids: CASSPPGLAGVNNEQFF. CDR3 bases: TGTGCCAGCTCACCTCCCGGACTAGCGGGAGTCAACAATGAGCAGTTCTTC.

This rearrangement joins TRBV7-2 to TRBJ2-4; possible D gene TRBD2, 5 bases. CDR3 length: 16 amino acids. Trimming removed 1 base from V and 2 bases from J, with 12 bases in between. CDR1 is SGHTA, CDR2 FQGNSA, per germline. The CDR3 sequence: CASSLVLPGSKNIQYF. CDR3 coding DNA: TGTGCCAGCAGCTTAGTTCTCCCGGGGTCCAAAAACATTCAGTACTTC.